This TCR beta chain was sequenced during a study of regulatory T cells in long-lasting Graves disease. The time point is: persistent/refractory GD, antithyroid drugs over 5 years with positive TRAb. Following extraction of RNA from PBMCs, that RNA was used to make the TCR library. Investigators report Graves' disease was diagnosed under American Thyroid Association guidelines. In Xi'an, China, an endocrinology department was the source of patients. Peripheral blood, at 8 to 9 milliliters, went into EDTA tubes. Building of the TCR beta libraries involved iRepertoire HTBI primers and Arm-PCR of CDR3 regions. A single record per CDR3 protein comes from TCRdb applying MiXCR to the multiplex PCR reads. The sample contains approximately 440,000 distinct CDR3 sequences, 23% of which appear only once. This clonotype has more than one count but fewer than ten. The TCR comes from a female donor with Graves disease. Sequenced material: peripheral blood mononuclear cells (PBMCs), taken when the disease was refractory, from a patient treated with antithyroid drugs.

The CDR3, as DNA: TGCGCCAGCAGCTCCAGCGGGCAAGCCTACGAGCAGTACTTC. Amino acid sequence: CASSSSGQAYEQYF. The chain combines TRBV5-1 with TRBJ2-7, with D possibly matching TRBD2 (6 bases). The V gene lost 3 bases and the J gene lost 2 bases, with 12 bases spanning the gap. Germline assignment: CDR1 SGHRS and CDR2 YFSETQ. CDR3 size: 14 residues.